The clone carrying this TCR beta chain was recorded only once. This entry comes from a study of blood T cell repertoires in COVID-19. The overall study: T cells, B-cell-depleted T cells, or PBMCs provided the cDNA or gDNA that served as material.

Seattle cases were enrolled at active infection and followed longitudinally. Losses at the gene ends were 5 bases for V and 4 bases for J; bases not matched to a gene: 2. This CDR3 contains 13 residues. Germline V gives CDR1 SGHTA, CDR2 FQGNSA. Source study methods: For nucleated cells, counts were estimated from reference gene primer amplification. The assay was immunoSEQ multiplex PCR, and TCRdb's table has in-frame clones only and misses some. That table gives V, J and clone size, and the DNA gave D and trimming. The sample shows some 200,000 clones, less than 90% of them seen only once. The sequencing sample was made of peripheral blood. The sequence was obtained from a woman of 80 years or more with COVID-19, enrolled during active disease. This chain links TRBV7-2 with TRBJ1-5, with 7 bases aligning to TRBD1. For the CDR3, the DNA is TGTGCCAGCAGCGGACAGGCAAATCAGCCCCAGCATTTT. Protein: CASSGQANQPQHF.